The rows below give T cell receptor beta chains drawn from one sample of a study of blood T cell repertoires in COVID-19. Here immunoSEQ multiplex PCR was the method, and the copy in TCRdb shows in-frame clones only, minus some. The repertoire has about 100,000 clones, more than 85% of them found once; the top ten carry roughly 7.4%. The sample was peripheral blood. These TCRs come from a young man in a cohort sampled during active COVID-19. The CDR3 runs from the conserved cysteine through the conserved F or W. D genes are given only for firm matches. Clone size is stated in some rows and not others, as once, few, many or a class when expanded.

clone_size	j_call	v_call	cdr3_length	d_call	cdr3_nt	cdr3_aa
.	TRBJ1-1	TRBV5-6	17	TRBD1	TGTGCCAGCAGCCGACAGGGGGCGACCTTTATGAACACTGAAGCTTTCTTT	CASSRQGATFMNTEAFF
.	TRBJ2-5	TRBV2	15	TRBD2	TGTGCCAGCCGCCGGACTAGCGGGACACAAGAGACCCAGTACTTC	CASRRTSGTQETQYF
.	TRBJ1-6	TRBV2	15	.	TGTGCCAGCAGCCCGGGCCGGACAGTTAATTCACCCCTCCACTTT	CASSPGRTVNSPLHF
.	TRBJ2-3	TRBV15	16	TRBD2	TGTGCCACCAGCCGTCTAGCGGGGGACGTCACAGATACGCAGTATTTT	CATSRLAGDVTDTQYF
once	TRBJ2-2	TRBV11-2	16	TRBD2	TGTGCCAGCAGCTCCCAAGCGGGGGGGCGGCTTGCGGAGCTGTTTTTT	CASSSQAGGRLAELFF
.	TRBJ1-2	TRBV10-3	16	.	TGTGCCATCAGTGACTGGACAGAACACTCTAACTATGGCTACACCTTC	CAISDWTEHSNYGYTF
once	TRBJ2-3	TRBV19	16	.	TGTGCCAGTACGCCCCCAAACTTCCCCAGCACAGATACGCAGTATTTT	CASTPPNFPSTDTQYF
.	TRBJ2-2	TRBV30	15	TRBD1	TGTGCCTGGAGTAGGGGACAGCCGAACACCGGGGAGCTGTTTTTT	CAWSRGQPNTGELFF
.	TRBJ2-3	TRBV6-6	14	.	TGTGCCAGCAGTTATGTTTCTGTCACAGATACGCAGTATTTT	CASSYVSVTDTQYF
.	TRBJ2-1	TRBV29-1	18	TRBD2	TGCAGCGTTGGGACTAGCGGGGGGGCCTATCGCTTCGACAATGAGCAGTTCTTC	CSVGTSGGAYRFDNEQFF
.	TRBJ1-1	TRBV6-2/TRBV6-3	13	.	TGTGCCAGCAGCCGCCTGCAGGGCACTGAAGCTTTCTTT	CASSRLQGTEAFF
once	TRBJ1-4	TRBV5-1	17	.	TGCGCCAGCAGCTTCAGGGTTGGGACTGTCGCTAATGAAAAACTGTTTTTT	CASSFRVGTVANEKLFF
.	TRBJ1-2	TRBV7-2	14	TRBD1	TGTGCCAGCAGCTTTTCGACAGGGCCCTATGGCTACACCTTC	CASSFSTGPYGYTF
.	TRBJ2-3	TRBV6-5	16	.	TGTGCCAGCAGTTACTCGGTCACTTCTAGCACAGATACGCAGTATTTT	CASSYSVTSSTDTQYF
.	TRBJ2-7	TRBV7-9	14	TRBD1	TGTGCCAGCAGCTCCAGGACAGGAGCCTACGAGCAGTACTTC	CASSSRTGAYEQYF
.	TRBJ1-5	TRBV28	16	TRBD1	TGTGCCAGCAGTGAGGGGGCCTCTAGGATCGATCAGCCCCAGCATTTT	CASSEGASRIDQPQHF
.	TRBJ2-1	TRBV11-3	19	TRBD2	TGTGCCAGCAGCCAAGTGGGTAGCGGGGGTGGTTATGAGAGGAATGAGCAGTTCTTC	CASSQVGSGGGYERNEQFF
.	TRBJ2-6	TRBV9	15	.	TGTGCCAGCAGCGTATCTGTCTCTGGGGCCAACGTCCTGACTTTC	CASSVSVSGANVLTF
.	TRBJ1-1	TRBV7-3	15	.	TGTGCCAGCAGCTTACAGACAATTTTGAACACTGAAGCTTTCTTT	CASSLQTILNTEAFF
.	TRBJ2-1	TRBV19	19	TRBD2	TGTGCCAGTAGTATAGGGGGCCTAGCGGGGTTGAGTTCCTACAATGAGCAGTTCTTC	CASSIGGLAGLSSYNEQFF
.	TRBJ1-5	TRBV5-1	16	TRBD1	TGCGCCAGCAGCTTGGGGACAGGTAATAGCAATCAGCCCCAGCATTTT	CASSLGTGNSNQPQHF
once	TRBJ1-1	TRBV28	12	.	TGTGCCAGCAGCCTAGCGGGGGTTGAAGCTTTCTTT	CASSLAGVEAFF
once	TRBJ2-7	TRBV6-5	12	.	TGTGCCAGCAGGGGGGGAATGTACGAGCAGTACTTC	CASRGGMYEQYF